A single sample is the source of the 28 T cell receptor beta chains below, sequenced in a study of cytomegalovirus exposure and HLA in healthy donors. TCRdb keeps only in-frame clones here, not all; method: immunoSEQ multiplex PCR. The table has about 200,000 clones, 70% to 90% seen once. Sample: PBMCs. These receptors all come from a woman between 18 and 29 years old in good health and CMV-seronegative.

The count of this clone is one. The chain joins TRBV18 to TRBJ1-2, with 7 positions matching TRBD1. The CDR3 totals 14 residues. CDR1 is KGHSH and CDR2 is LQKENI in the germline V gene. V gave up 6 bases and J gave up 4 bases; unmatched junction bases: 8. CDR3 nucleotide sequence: TGTGCCAGCTCCCAGGGACAGAGGAGCTATGGCTACACCTTC. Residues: CASSQGQRSYGYTF.

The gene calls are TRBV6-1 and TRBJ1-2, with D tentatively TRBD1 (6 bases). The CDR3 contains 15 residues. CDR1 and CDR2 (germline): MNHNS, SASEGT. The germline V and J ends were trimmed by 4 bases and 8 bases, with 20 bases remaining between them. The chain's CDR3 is CASSGGRGRESGYTF. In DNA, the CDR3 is TGTGCCAGCAGTGGGGGACGGGGGCGCGAATCGGGCTACACCTTC.

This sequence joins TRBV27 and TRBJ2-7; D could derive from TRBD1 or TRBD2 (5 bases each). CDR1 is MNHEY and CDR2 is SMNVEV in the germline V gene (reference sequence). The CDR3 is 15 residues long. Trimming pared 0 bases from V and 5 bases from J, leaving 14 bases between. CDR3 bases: TGTGCCAGCAGTTTATCGGGCAGGGAGCCCCACGAGCAGTACTTC. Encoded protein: CASSLSGREPHEQYF.

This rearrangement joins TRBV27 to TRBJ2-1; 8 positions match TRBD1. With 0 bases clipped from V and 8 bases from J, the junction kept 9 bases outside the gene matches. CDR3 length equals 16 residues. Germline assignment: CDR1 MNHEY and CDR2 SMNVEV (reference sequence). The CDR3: CASSLSQGTGVHEQFF. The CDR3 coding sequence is TGTGCCAGCAGTTTATCCCAAGGGACAGGTGTCCATGAGCAGTTCTTC.

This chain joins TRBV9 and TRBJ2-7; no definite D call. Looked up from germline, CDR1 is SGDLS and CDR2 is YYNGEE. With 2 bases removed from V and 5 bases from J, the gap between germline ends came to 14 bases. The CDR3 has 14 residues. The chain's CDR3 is CASSVLERANEQYF. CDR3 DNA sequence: TGTGCCAGCAGCGTGTTGGAAAGGGCCAACGAGCAGTACTTC.

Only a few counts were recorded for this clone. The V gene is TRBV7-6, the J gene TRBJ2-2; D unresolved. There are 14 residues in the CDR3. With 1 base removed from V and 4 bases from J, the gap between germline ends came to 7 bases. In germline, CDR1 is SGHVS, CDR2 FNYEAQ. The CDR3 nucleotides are TGTGCCAGCAGCTTAGGGCTGGGCACCGGGGAGCTGTTTTTT. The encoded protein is CASSLGLGTGELFF.

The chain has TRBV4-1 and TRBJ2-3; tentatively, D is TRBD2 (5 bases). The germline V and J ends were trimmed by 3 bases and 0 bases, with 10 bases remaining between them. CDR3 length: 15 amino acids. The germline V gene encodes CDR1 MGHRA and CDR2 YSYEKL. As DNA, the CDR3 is TGCGCCAGCAGCCAGTTGGACTGGAGCACAGATACGCAGTATTTT. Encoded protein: CASSQLDWSTDTQYF.

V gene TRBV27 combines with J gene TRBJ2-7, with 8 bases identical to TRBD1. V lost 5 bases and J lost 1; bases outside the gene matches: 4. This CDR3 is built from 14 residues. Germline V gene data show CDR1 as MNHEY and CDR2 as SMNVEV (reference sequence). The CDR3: CASSPRQGSYEQYF. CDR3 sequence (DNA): TGTGCCAGCAGTCCACGACAGGGGTCCTACGAGCAGTACTTC.

CDR3 region: CASSFCPTPGCQPQHF. The CDR3 coding sequence is TGTGCCAGCAGTTTTTGCCCGACACCAGGGTGCCAGCCCCAGCATTTT. This rearrangement joins TRBV27 to TRBJ1-5, with D perhaps TRBD1 (5 bases). Trimming took off 3 bases at V and 7 bases at J, with 19 bases between the two ends. The CDR3 contains 16 residues. Germline CDR1 reads MNHEY; CDR2 reads SMNVEV (reference sequence).

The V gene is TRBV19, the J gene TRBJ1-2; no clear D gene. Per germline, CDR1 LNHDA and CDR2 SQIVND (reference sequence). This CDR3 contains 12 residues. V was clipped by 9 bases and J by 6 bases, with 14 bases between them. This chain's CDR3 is CASSRTPHGYTF. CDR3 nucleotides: TGTGCCAGCTCTCGGACTCCCCATGGCTACACCTTC.

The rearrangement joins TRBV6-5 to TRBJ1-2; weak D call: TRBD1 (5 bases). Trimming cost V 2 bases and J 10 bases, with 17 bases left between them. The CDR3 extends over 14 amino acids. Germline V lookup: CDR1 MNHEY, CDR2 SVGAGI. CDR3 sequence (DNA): TGTGCCAGCAGTTACGATAGTCCGCGGGGGGTCTACACCTTC. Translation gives CASSYDSPRGVYTF.

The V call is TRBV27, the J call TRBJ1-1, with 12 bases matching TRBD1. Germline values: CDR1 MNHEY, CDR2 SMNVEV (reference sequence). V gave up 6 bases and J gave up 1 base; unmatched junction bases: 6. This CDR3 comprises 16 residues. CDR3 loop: CASSRDRGPKNTEAFF. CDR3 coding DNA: TGTGCCAGCAGCCGGGACAGGGGGCCAAAGAACACTGAAGCTTTCTTT.

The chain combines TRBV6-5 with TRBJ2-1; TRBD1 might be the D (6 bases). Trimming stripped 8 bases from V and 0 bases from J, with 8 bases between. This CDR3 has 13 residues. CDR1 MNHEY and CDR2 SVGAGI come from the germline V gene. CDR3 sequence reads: CASARGSYNEQFF. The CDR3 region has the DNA TGTGCCAGCGCCAGGGGCTCCTACAATGAGCAGTTCTTC.

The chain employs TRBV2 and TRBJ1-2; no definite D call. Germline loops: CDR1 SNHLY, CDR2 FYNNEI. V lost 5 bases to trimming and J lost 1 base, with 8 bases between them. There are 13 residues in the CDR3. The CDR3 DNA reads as TGTGCCAGCAGTCGAGAAATTAACTATGGCTACACCTTC. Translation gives CASSREINYGYTF.

CDR3 residues: CASSLNGGSGVGEQYF. CDR3 bases: TGTGCCAGCAGTTTAAACGGCGGGAGTGGGGTCGGCGAGCAGTACTTC. This chain connects TRBV27 to TRBJ2-7, with TRBD2 matching over 7 bases. Per the germline V gene, CDR1 is MNHEY and CDR2 is SMNVEV (reference sequence). V shed 2 bases, J shed 6 bases, and the junction held 13 bases outside the gene matches. CDR3 length equals 16 residues.

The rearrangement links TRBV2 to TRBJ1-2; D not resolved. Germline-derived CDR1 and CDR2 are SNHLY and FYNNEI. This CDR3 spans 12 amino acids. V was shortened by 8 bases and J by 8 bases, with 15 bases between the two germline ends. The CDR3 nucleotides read TGTGCCAGCTCAAGGGAGGTTACAGGCTACACCTTC. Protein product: CASSREVTGYTF.

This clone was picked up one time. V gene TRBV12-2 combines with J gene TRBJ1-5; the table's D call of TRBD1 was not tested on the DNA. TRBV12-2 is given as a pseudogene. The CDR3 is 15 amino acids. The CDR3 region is CASRLWTNSNQPQHF. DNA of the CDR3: TGTGCAAGTCGCTTATGGACAAATAGCAATCAGCCCCAGCATTTT.

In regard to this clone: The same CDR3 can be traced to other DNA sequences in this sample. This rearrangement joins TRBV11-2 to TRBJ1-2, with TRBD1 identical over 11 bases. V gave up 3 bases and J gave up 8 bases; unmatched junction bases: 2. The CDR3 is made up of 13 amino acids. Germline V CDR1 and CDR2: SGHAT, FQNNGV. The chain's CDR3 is CASSLDRGRGYTF. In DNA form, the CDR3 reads TGTGCCAGCAGCTTGGACAGGGGGCGCGGCTACACCTTC.

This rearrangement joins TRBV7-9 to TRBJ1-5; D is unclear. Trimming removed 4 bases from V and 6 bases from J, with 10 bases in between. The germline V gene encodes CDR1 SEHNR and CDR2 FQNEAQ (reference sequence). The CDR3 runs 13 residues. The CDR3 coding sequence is TGTGCCAGCAGCTCAGAGGGCGTTCAGCCCCAGCATTTT. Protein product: CASSSEGVQPQHF.

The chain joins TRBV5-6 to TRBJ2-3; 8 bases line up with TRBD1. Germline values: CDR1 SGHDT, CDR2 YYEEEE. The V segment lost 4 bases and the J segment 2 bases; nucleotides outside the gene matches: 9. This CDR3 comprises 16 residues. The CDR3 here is CASSKGQGLPTDTQYF. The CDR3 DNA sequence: TGTGCCAGCAGCAAAGGACAGGGCCTCCCCACAGATACGCAGTATTTT. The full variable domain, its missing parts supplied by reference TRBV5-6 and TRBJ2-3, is DAGVTQSPTHLIKTRGQQVTLRCSPKSGHDTVSWYQQALGQGPQFIFQYYEEEERQRGNFPDRFSGHQFPNYSSELNVNALLLGDSALYLCASSKGQGLPTDTQYFGPGTRLTVL.

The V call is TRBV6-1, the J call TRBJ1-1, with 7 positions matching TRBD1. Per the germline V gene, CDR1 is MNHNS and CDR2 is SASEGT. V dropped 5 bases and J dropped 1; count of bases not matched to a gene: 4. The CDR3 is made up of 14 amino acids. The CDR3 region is CASSKGDRNTEAFF. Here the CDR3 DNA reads TGTGCCAGCAGTAAGGGGGACAGGAACACTGAAGCTTTCTTT.

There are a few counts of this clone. The CDR3 reads CASSEALAGSYEQYF. In DNA, the CDR3 is TGTGCCAGCAGTGAAGCGCTAGCGGGGTCCTACGAGCAGTACTTC. This chain links TRBV6-1 with TRBJ2-7; 9 nucleotides line up with TRBD2. With 0 bases clipped from V and 1 base from J, the junction kept 1 base outside the gene matches. CDR1 is MNHNS, CDR2 SASEGT, per germline. The CDR3 is 15 amino acids.

The CDR3 region has the DNA TGTGCCAGCGGACAGGGGTACACTGAAGCTTTCTTT. Translated: CASGQGYTEAFF. The gene calls are TRBV6-1 and TRBJ1-1, with 9 bases aligning to TRBD1. This CDR3 comprises 12 residues. V lost 8 bases and J lost 3; bases outside the gene matches: 1. CDR1 MNHNS and CDR2 SASEGT come from the germline V gene.

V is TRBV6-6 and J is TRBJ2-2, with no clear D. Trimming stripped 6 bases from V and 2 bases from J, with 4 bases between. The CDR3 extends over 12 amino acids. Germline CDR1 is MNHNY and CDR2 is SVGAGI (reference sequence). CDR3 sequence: CASSGNTGELFF. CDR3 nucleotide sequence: TGTGCCAGCAGCGGTAACACCGGGGAGCTGTTTTTT.

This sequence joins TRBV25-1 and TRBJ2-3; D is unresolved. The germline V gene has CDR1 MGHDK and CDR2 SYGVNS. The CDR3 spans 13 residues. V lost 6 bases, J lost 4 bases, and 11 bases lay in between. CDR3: CASSAVSADTQYF. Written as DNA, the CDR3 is TGTGCCAGCAGCGCCGTTTCCGCAGATACGCAGTATTTT.

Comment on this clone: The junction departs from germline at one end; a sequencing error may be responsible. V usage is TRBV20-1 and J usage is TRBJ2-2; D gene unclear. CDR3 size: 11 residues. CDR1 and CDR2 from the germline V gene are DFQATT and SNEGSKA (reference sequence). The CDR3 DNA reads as TGCAGTGCTAGAGGCCACGAGGAGATGTTTTTT. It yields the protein CSARGHEEMFF.

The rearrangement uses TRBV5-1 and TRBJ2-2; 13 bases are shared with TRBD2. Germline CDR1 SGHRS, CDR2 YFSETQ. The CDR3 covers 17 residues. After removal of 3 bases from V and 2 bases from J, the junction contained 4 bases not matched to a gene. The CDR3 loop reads CASSSTSGGPNTGELFF. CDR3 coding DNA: TGCGCCAGCAGCTCGACTAGCGGGGGGCCAAACACCGGGGAGCTGTTTTTT.

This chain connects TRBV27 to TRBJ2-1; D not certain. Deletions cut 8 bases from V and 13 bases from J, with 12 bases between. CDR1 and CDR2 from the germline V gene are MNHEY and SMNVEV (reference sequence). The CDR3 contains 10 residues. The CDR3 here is CASFREPQFF. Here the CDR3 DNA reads TGTGCCAGCTTCCGAGAACCTCAGTTCTTC.